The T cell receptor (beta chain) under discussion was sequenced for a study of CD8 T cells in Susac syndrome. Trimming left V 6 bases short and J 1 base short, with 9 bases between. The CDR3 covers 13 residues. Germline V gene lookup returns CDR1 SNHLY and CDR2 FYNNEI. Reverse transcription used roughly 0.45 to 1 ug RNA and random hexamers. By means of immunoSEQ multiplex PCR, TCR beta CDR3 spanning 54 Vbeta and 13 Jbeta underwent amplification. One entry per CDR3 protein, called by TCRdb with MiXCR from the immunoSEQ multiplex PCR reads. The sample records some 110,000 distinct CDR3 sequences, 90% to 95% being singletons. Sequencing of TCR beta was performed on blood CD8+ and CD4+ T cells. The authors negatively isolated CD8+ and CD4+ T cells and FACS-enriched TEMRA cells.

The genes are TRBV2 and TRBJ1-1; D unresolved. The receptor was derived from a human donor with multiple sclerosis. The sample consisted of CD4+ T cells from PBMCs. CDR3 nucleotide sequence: TGTGCCAGCAGAGCGAACGGGAACACTGAAGCTTTCTTT. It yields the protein CASRANGNTEAFF.